The entry below describes one T cell receptor (beta chain). Its antigen is unknown. One end of the junction does not line up with germline, which may come from a read error. These data come from a study of cytomegalovirus exposure and HLA in healthy donors. Study-level points and caveats: Overall, around 150 TCR beta chains were annotated as cytomegalovirus-associated. For most TCR sequences rarity was the rule, although some public TCRs occurred in many donors. Previously analyzed data showed that most TCR beta V segments were productive at a frequency of about 87% or about 30%. Trimming of TCR beta V- and J-genes showed a link, identified in a later analysis, to a missense DCLRE1C variant.

PCR used 60 Vbeta primers and 13 Jbeta primers. Only in-frame clones appear in the TCRdb table, and some are missing; sequencing was by immunoSEQ multiplex PCR. Of 130,000 or so clones listed, just under 75% are singletons. The material sequenced was PBMCs. The sequence came from a man between 40 and 49 years old in good health and CMV-seropositive.

The DNA of the CDR3 is TGCGCCGGCAGCCAAGGACAGGGGCTGGAGACCCAGTACTTC. Translation: CAGSQGQGLETQYF. The V gene is TRBV4-1, the J gene TRBJ2-5; 9 bases match TRBD1. CDR3 length: 14 residues. Germline V gives CDR1 MGHRA, CDR2 YSYEKL.